This TCR beta chain is from a study of shared clonotypes between healthy human individuals. The overall study: Donors, aged 18 to 49, were a couple of women and a few men. CD4 naive and CD4 memory each took three plates per donor, while CD8 naive took two and CD8 memory one. Study results and caveats: Large depth notwithstanding, sorted-subset sequencing proved incomplete by rarefaction. Sampling covered nothing but blood. Tissue TCR repertoires likely differ from those found in blood.

About this clone: Its antigen is undetermined.

Libraries were prepared by immunoSEQ multiplex PCR; TCRdb keeps only in-frame clonotypes and omits some of them. The sample holds roughly 1,600,000 clones; 98% are singletons and the top ten take over 0.3%. This CDR3 spans 15 amino acids. Germline V gene lookup returns CDR1 LNHNV and CDR2 YYDKDF (reference sequence). Trimming cost V 0 bases and J 0 bases, with 9 bases left between them. The rearrangement uses TRBV15 and TRBJ2-7, with D tentatively TRBD2 (6 bases). This TCR was recovered from a man aged 30 to 45 in good health. Sample: naive CD4+ T cells sorted from blood. Subset specified: CD45RA+ positively selected. The CDR3 nucleotides read TGTGCCACCAGCAGAGAGAGGAGGGCCTCCTACGAGCAGTACTTC. The encoded protein is CATSRERRASYEQYF.